The clone carrying this T cell receptor beta chain has just a few counts. Its antigen remains unknown. By 5'RACE template switching, TCR cDNA was produced, with a universal primer site and UMIs added in the process. TCRdb analysed the 5' RACE reads with MiXCR anew, one entry per CDR3 protein. The sample contains roughly 340,000 distinct CDR3 sequences, 8.7% of which appear only once. CDR3 length: 15 amino acids. The germline V gene has CDR1 LGHNA and CDR2 YSLEER. V was cut by 0 bases and J by 0 bases, with 6 bases left in between. This sample was taken from a study of T cells after yellow fever vaccination. Whole-study findings and limits: Repertoires sorted by FACS could include abundant clonotypes that are contaminants from the bulk population. Clones that expanded after primary vaccination mostly reappeared after the booster (just over 95% CD4, approximately 85% CD8). A small proportion of clonotypes was detected in both the CD4 and CD8 compartments.

The source is a man younger than 35 who received the YFV17D yellow fever vaccine. The chain combines TRBV4-3 with TRBJ1-5; no definite D call. Specimen: PBMCs, collected on the day of the first yellow fever vaccination. CDR3 in DNA: TGCGCCAGCAGCCAAGACAGGCATAGCAATCAGCCCCAGCATTTT. Its protein product is CASSQDRHSNQPQHF.